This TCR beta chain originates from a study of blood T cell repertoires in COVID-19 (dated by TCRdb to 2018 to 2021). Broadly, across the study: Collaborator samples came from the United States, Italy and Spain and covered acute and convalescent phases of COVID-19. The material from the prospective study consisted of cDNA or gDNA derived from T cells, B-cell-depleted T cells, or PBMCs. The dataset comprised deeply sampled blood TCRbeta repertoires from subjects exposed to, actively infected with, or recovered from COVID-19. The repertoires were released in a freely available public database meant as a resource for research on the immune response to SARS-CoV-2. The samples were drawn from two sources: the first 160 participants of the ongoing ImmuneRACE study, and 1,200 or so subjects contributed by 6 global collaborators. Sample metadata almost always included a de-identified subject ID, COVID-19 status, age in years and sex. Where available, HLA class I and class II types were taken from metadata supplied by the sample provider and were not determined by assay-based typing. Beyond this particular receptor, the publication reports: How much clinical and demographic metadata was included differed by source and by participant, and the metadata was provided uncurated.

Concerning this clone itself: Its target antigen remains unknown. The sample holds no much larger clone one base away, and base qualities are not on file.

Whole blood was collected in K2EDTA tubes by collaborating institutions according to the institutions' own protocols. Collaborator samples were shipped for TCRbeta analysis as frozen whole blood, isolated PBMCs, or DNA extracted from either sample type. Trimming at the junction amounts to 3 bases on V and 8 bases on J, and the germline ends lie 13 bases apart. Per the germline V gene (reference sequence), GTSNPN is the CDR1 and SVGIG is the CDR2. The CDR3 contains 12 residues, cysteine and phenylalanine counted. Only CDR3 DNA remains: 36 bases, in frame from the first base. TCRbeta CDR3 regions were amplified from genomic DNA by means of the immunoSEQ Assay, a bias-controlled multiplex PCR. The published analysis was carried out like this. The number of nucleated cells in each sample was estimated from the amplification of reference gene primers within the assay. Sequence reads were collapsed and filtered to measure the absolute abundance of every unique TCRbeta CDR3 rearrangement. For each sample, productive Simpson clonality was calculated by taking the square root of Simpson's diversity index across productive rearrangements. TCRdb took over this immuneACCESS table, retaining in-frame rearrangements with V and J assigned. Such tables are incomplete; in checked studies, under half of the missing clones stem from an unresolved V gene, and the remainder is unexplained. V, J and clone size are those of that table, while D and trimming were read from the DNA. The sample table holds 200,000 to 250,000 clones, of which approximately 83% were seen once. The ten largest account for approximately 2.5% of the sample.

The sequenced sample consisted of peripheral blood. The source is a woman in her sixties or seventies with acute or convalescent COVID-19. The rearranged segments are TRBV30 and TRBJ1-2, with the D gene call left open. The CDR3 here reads CAWSLGGFGYTF. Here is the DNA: TGTGCCTGGAGCCTGGGAGGGTTCGGCTACACCTTC.